The 2 T cell receptor beta chains below come from one sample, sequenced in a study of tumor and adjacent non-tumor tissue in lung cancer. Three rounds of nested PCR, following a modified ARM-PCR protocol, produced the TCRbeta library. TCRdb itself ran the multiplex PCR reads through MiXCR, one entry per CDR3 protein. The data hold 100,000 or so distinct CDR3 sequences, with over 55% observed a single time. This sample's RNA came from whole unsorted tissue. The normal lung tissue was taken more than 3 cm from the tumor edge. Sequencing was done on a sample of distant non-tumor lung tissue. These receptor sequences come from a man aged 30-40 years with non-small cell lung cancer.

A word on this clonotype: A much larger clone lies one base from this, so it may be a read error. The chain has TRBV7-9 and TRBJ1-1; no clear D gene. Germline V gene sequence: CDR1 SEHNR, CDR2 FQNEAQ (reference sequence). CDR3 length equals 12 residues. V lost 7 bases, J lost 4 bases, and 10 bases lay in between. The DNA of the CDR3 is TGTGCCAGCAAGGGTGTGGCCACTGAAGCTTTCTTT. It is translated as CASKGVATEAFF.

Details on this clonotype: Since a much larger clone is just one base distant, this may be a read error. The chain couples TRBV20-1 to TRBJ2-5; possible D gene TRBD2, 7 bases. Trimming took 5 bases from V and 5 from J, leaving 15 bases between them. Germline V gene lookup returns CDR1 DFQATT and CDR2 SNEGSKA (reference sequence). There are 13 residues in the CDR3. The CDR3 reads CSAEDGGLETQYF. The DNA for the CDR3 is TGCAGTGCTGAGGACGGGGGGCTGGAGACCCAGTACTTC.